The 22 T cell receptor beta chains reported below all come from one sample, sequenced in a study of human T cells and chemical hapten exposure. Stated time point: patch test 1, 2 weeks after DPC sensitization. Documented treatment: therapeutic diphenylcyclopropenone sensitization with weekly scalp DPC. TCRdb recomputed calls from the RACE reads with MiXCR, one row per CDR3 protein. Of some 380,000 distinct CDR3 sequences listed, approximately 5.1% are singletons. The sequencing here drew on whole blood, taken in connection with sensitization to the hapten diphenylcyclopropenone (DPC). Receptor source: a woman between 50 and 59 years old with alopecia areata. Some clones in this sample may be carry-over from other donors' samples.

This clonotype has a handful of counts. The chain joins TRBV5-1 to TRBJ2-1; 7 positions agree with TRBD1. CDR1 is SGHRS and CDR2 is YFSETQ in the germline V gene. The CDR3 totals 19 residues. J gave up 7 bases and V 2 bases, and 21 bases lay outside the gene matches. Here the CDR3 reads CASSFLGQYAPVNTNEQFF. DNA for the CDR3: TGCGCCAGCAGCTTCTTGGGACAGTATGCCCCCGTCAATACGAATGAGCAGTTCTTC.

In its sample, this clonotype was seen many times. The gene calls are TRBV18 and TRBJ1-1, with D tentatively TRBD1 (6 bases). V lost 5 bases, J lost 1 base, and 11 bases lay in between. Germline values: CDR1 KGHSH, CDR2 LQKENI. CDR3 length: 14 amino acids. In DNA, the CDR3 is TGTGCCAGCTCATCCCTGGGGGCGAACACTGAAGCTTTCTTT. It encodes CASSSLGANTEAFF.

This clonotype came up a few times. The chain carries TRBV29-1 and TRBJ1-1; D is uncertain. With 1 base removed from V and 11 bases from J, the gap between germline ends came to 14 bases. The CDR3 is 12 amino acids. Germline CDR1 SQVTM, CDR2 ANQGSEA. This CDR3 reads CSVEAGAVGAFF. The CDR3 region has the DNA TGCAGCGTTGAAGCGGGAGCTGTAGGTGCTTTCTTT. Combining the CDR3 with reference TRBV29-1 and TRBJ1-1 gives the whole variable domain SAVISQKPSRDICQRGTSLTIQCQVDSQVTMMFWYRQQPGQSLTLIATANQGSEATYESGFVIDKFPISRPNLTFSTLTVSNMSPEDSSIYLCSVEAGAVGAFFGQGTRLTVV.

This chain joins TRBV5-1 and TRBJ2-1; either TRBD1 or TRBD2 may supply D (5 bases each). There are 15 residues in the CDR3. Trimming took 0 bases from V and 5 from J, leaving 12 bases between them. Germline CDR1 SGHRS, CDR2 YFSETQ. CDR3: CASSLDPGTNNEQFF. CDR3 nucleotides: TGCGCCAGCAGCTTGGATCCGGGGACGAACAATGAGCAGTTCTTC.

Many counts were recorded for this clonotype. The chain couples TRBV30 to TRBJ1-5, with D unresolved. The CDR3 extends over 15 amino acids. CDR1 and CDR2 (germline): GTSNPN, SVGIG (reference sequence). V lost 0 bases and J lost 2, with 11 bases in between. CDR3 residues: CAWSVTQRGNQPQHF. The CDR3 region has the DNA TGTGCCTGGAGTGTAACCCAACGGGGCAATCAGCCCCAGCATTTT.

This clonotype has ten or more counts. The chain recombines TRBV6-1 with TRBJ2-3, with a possible D match to TRBD1 (5 bases). Germline CDR1 MNHNS, CDR2 SASEGT. With 4 bases removed from V and 5 bases from J, the gap between germline ends came to 16 bases. The CDR3 runs to 15 residues. CDR3 amino acids: CASSVQVGNVDTQYF. CDR3 DNA: TGTGCCAGCAGTGTACAGGTCGGCAACGTAGATACGCAGTATTTT.

This clonotype was found many times. The V and J genes are TRBV15 and TRBJ1-1; TRBD1 matches 11 bases. Germline CDR1 reads LNHNV; CDR2 reads YYDKDF (reference sequence). Trimming cost V 0 bases and J 0 bases; bases outside gene matches: 3. There are 17 residues in the CDR3. The CDR3 reads CATSRDGTGGLNTEAFF. CDR3 sequence (DNA): TGTGCCACCAGCAGAGATGGGACAGGGGGATTGAACACTGAAGCTTTCTTT. The full variable domain, its missing parts supplied by reference TRBV15 and TRBJ1-1, is DAMVIQNPRYQVTQFGKPVTLSCSQTLNHNVMYWYQQKSSQAPKLLFHYYDKDFNNEADTPDNFQSRRPNTSFCFLDIRSPGLGDTAMYLCATSRDGTGGLNTEAFFGQGTRLTVV.

In regard to this clonotype: This sequence may be a read error, since a much larger clone differs from it by one base. V usage is TRBV5-1 and J usage is TRBJ1-2; D is unresolved. The CDR3 is 15 residues long. V was cut by 4 bases and J by 6 bases, with 19 bases left in between. CDR1 and CDR2 (germline): SGHRS, YFSETQ. CDR3 amino acids: CASSPGGGGADGYTF. CDR3 DNA: TGCGCCAGCAGCCCAGGAGGCGGAGGCGCTGATGGCTACACCTTC.

The chain uses TRBV4-2 and TRBJ2-2, with 7 bases matching TRBD2. The junction had 7 bases not matched to a gene; V was cut back by 0 bases and J by 3 bases. This CDR3 has 17 residues. CDR1 is LGHNA and CDR2 is YNFKEQ in the germline V gene. The CDR3 bases are TGTGCCAGCAGCCAAGATCCGAGCGCGGGAGACACCGGGGAGCTGTTTTTT. Translated, it gives CASSQDPSAGDTGELFF.

This clonotype was picked up many times. The J gene is TRBJ1-1, the V gene TRBV29-1, with D possibly matching TRBD1 (6 bases). Germline CDR1 is SQVTM and CDR2 is ANQGSEA. V dropped 7 bases and J dropped 0 bases, with 12 bases sitting between them. The CDR3 has 13 amino acids. In DNA form, the CDR3 reads TGCAGCGGCCAGGACAGCTTGAACACTGAAGCTTTCTTT. Its protein product is CSGQDSLNTEAFF. Filled out from reference TRBV29-1 and TRBJ1-1, the complete variable domain reads SAVISQKPSRDICQRGTSLTIQCQVDSQVTMMFWYRQQPGQSLTLIATANQGSEATYESGFVIDKFPISRPNLTFSTLTVSNMSPEDSSIYLCSGQDSLNTEAFFGQGTRLTVV.

This clonotype was seen many times. The genes are TRBV29-1 and TRBJ1-4; no clear D gene. Germline values: CDR1 SQVTM, CDR2 ANQGSEA. Trimming cost V 0 bases and J 2 bases, with 10 bases left between them. The CDR3 spans 15 residues. This chain's CDR3 is CSVEEQDGTNEKLFF. The DNA of the CDR3 is TGCAGCGTTGAAGAGCAAGACGGGACTAATGAAAAACTGTTTTTT.

The chain uses TRBV28 and TRBJ1-1, with a tentative D call TRBD1 (5 bases). Germline CDR1 is MDHEN and CDR2 is SYDVKM. This CDR3 comprises 13 residues. V was trimmed by 2 bases and J by 7 bases, leaving 11 bases between them. The CDR3: CASSLGHLNEAFF. As DNA, the CDR3 is TGTGCCAGCAGTTTAGGACACCTAAATGAAGCTTTCTTT.

The table lists this clonotype with many counts. The rearrangement links TRBV20-1 to TRBJ2-7; 7 nucleotides align to TRBD2. The CDR3 length is 13 residues. The ends lost 6 bases at V and 3 bases at J; junction bases unmatched: 8. Germline-derived CDR1 and CDR2 are DFQATT and SNEGSKA (reference sequence). The CDR3 nucleotides read TGCAGTGCCCACGGGGGAGGGAACTACGAGCAGTACTTC. Translated, it gives CSAHGGGNYEQYF.

This clonotype showed up many times. The chain combines TRBV2 with TRBJ1-3; D unresolved. Trimming stripped 5 bases from V and 0 bases from J, with 8 bases between. CDR3 length: 14 amino acids. Per the germline V gene, CDR1 is SNHLY and CDR2 is FYNNEI. The CDR3 DNA follows: TGTGCCAGCAGTCAGGACCCCTCTGGAAACACCATATATTTT. It codes for CASSQDPSGNTIYF.

There are many counts of this clonotype. The rearrangement links TRBV4-2 to TRBJ2-7; no reliable D call. CDR1 is LGHNA and CDR2 is YNFKEQ in the germline V gene. The CDR3 has 12 residues. V was trimmed by 2 bases and J by 4 bases, leaving 6 bases between them. This CDR3 reads CASSQTGYEQYF. For the CDR3, the DNA is TGTGCCAGCAGCCAAACCGGGTACGAGCAGTACTTC.

This clonotype appeared a few times. The chain joins TRBV19 to TRBJ2-1; no firm D call. Germline V gives CDR1 LNHDA, CDR2 SQIVND (reference sequence). There are 15 residues in the CDR3. Trimming took 1 base from V and 5 from J, leaving 12 bases between them. The CDR3 loop reads CASSIVLSLHNEQFF. The CDR3 DNA is TGTGCCAGTAGTATAGTACTAAGCCTCCACAATGAGCAGTTCTTC. The full variable domain, its missing parts supplied by reference TRBV19 and TRBJ2-1, is DGGITQSPKYLFRKEGQNVTLSCEQNLNHDAMYWYRQDPGQGLRLIYYSQIVNDFQKGDIAEGYSVSREKKESFPLTVTSAQKNPTAFYLCASSIVLSLHNEQFFGPGTRLTVL.

This clonotype was found many times. The chain uses TRBV28 and TRBJ2-1, with 7 bases fitting TRBD1. The germline V gene has CDR1 MDHEN and CDR2 SYDVKM. The CDR3 contains 15 residues. The V segment lost 6 bases and the J segment 16 bases; nucleotides outside the gene matches: 21. Here the CDR3 DNA reads TGTGCCAGCAGCAGGGGGTCTGGGGGTCCGGGACCTGCCTTCTTC. This translates into CASSRGSGGPGPAFF.

A few counts support this clonotype. The chain links TRBV20-1 to TRBJ2-7; D might be TRBD1 (5 bases). This CDR3 region has 13 residues. Trimming removed 8 bases at V and 0 bases at J, with 14 bases between. Germline-derived CDR1 and CDR2 are DFQATT and SNEGSKA (reference sequence). CDR3 bases: TGCAGTTTGGCCCAGGGTACCTCCTACGAGCAGTACTTC. Protein product: CSLAQGTSYEQYF.

The chain joins TRBV6-5 to TRBJ1-2, with D tentatively TRBD1 (6 bases). The V gene's germline CDR1 is MNHEY and CDR2 SVGAGI. V was shortened by 0 bases and J by 3 bases, with 14 bases between the two germline ends. The CDR3 extends over 16 amino acids. The CDR3 bases are TGTGCCAGCAGTTACTCGATCAGGGGTGGCCACTATGGCTACACCTTC. Translation: CASSYSIRGGHYGYTF.

This clonotype has ten or more counts. The V call is TRBV30, the J call TRBJ2-6; D remains unclear. The V and J ends lost 0 bases and 8 bases respectively, with 8 bases between them. The CDR3 contains 13 residues. Germline V lookup: CDR1 GTSNPN, CDR2 SVGIG (reference sequence). The CDR3 sequence: CAWSVRTPNVLTF. The DNA of the CDR3 is TGTGCCTGGAGTGTTAGGACGCCCAACGTCCTGACTTTC.

The rearrangement links TRBV11-2 to TRBJ1-2; no clear D gene. V lost 5 bases to trimming and J lost 10 bases, with 14 bases between them. The CDR3 is made up of 12 amino acids. Germline CDR1 SGHAT, CDR2 FQNNGV. The CDR3 protein is CASSAGLWDYTF. CDR3 sequence (DNA): TGTGCCAGCAGCGCGGGCCTCTGGGACTACACCTTC.

The chain recombines TRBV6-4 with TRBJ2-7; D is ambiguous. Trimming removed 0 bases from V and 4 bases from J, with 13 bases in between. This CDR3 has 15 residues. Germline CDR1 and CDR2: MRHNA and SNTAGT. The DNA for the CDR3 is TGTGCCAGCAGTGACTCGACGTGGCCAGCGTACGAGCAGTACTTC. Translation gives CASSDSTWPAYEQYF.